Listed below are T cell receptor beta chains from one sample, sequenced in a study of cytomegalovirus exposure and HLA in healthy donors. The table came from immunoSEQ multiplex PCR; TCRdb's copy has only in-frame clones and leaves some out. Its listing shows about 120,000 clones. The sample taken for sequencing was PBMCs. These receptors were obtained from a man aged 35-49 years in good health and CMV-seropositive. Each CDR3 is given with its conserved first and last residue. A D gene is named only where the DNA matches it firmly.

v_gene	d_gene	j_gene	CDR3aa
TRBV19	NA	TRBJ2-5	CASSIGGLGQETQYF
TRBV29-1	TRBD1	TRBJ2-7	CSVEGGTTGAYEQYF
TRBV9	TRBD1	TRBJ2-1	CASSSQTGARGNEQFF
TRBV2	NA	TRBJ1-2	CASRTGLGEYGYTF
TRBV29-1	NA	TRBJ2-5	CSVELDNQETQYF
TRBV28	TRBD2	TRBJ2-5	CASSPGIEAGVVGGHQETQYF
TRBV28	TRBD1	TRBJ1-2	CASSPRQGGDYGYTF
TRBV28	TRBD2	TRBJ2-3	CASTHAKREGSRAQYF
TRBV27	TRBD1	TRBJ2-7	CASRRTGEMEYEQYF
TRBV5-5	TRBD1	TRBJ1-2	CASSSPGQGYHGYTF
TRBV25-1	NA	TRBJ2-7	CASSPPGGTSEQYF
TRBV7-2	TRBD1	TRBJ2-7	CASSFNRGSGYEQYF
TRBV19	NA	TRBJ2-7	CASSATRFTSYEQYF
TRBV27	NA	TRBJ2-4	CASSFRLQGAVVGSKNIQYF
TRBV5-1	NA	TRBJ1-1	CASSPDRTEAFF
TRBV12-5	NA	TRBJ2-2	CASGFGLATGELFF
TRBV21-1	NA	TRBJ1-1	CASSKEFGAFF
TRBV10-3	NA	TRBJ2-5	CAISDPERGGETQYF
TRBV6-5	TRBD1	TRBJ1-2	CASSRETGGRGYTF
TRBV28	NA	TRBJ2-3	CASSLRTGPTDTQYF
TRBV5-1	NA	TRBJ2-3	CASSLGPDSSTDTQYF
TRBV7-9	NA	TRBJ2-7	CASSLGAGSTYEQYF
TRBV19	TRBD2	TRBJ2-1	CASSTHSSGRTNEQFF
TRBV2	TRBD1	TRBJ1-5	CASRDRSYSNQPQHF
TRBV25-1	TRBD1	TRBJ2-3	CASSEGTGGMTDTQYF
TRBV7-9	NA	TRBJ1-4	CASSLTLRTALNEKLFF
TRBV28	NA	TRBJ1-5	CASSLWQGIGNQPQHF
TRBV5-1	TRBD2	TRBJ2-7	CASSLEGTSIYEQYF
TRBV28	TRBD1	TRBJ1-2	CASSFPPSGTGDYGYTF
TRBV27	TRBD2	TRBJ2-7	CASSSIAGRDEQYF
TRBV28	TRBD2	TRBJ2-7	CASSFRGTSGISYEQYF
TRBV5-1	NA	TRBJ2-2	CASSLVGTGELFF
TRBV7-9	NA	TRBJ1-5	CASSSDSAYNQPQHF
TRBV29-1	TRBD2	TRBJ2-1	CSVEDRLAGATNEQFF
TRBV7-8	TRBD2	TRBJ2-7	CASSSNPSGSYEQYF
TRBV7-2	NA	TRBJ1-5	CASSKVPGVQPQHF
TRBV10-3	NA	TRBJ2-5	CAIREGRETQYF
TRBV30	TRBD1	TRBJ1-2	CACSGTVDYGYTF
TRBV7-2	NA	TRBJ2-3	CASSRNSGDGTDTQYF
TRBV5-1	TRBD2	TRBJ2-1	CASSLGSEGGTHEQFF
TRBV28	NA	TRBJ1-1	CASKFGDFEAFF
TRBV9	TRBD1	TRBJ2-1	CASSAGQGAYNEQFF
TRBV7-3	TRBD1	TRBJ1-5	CASSPDRDQPQHF